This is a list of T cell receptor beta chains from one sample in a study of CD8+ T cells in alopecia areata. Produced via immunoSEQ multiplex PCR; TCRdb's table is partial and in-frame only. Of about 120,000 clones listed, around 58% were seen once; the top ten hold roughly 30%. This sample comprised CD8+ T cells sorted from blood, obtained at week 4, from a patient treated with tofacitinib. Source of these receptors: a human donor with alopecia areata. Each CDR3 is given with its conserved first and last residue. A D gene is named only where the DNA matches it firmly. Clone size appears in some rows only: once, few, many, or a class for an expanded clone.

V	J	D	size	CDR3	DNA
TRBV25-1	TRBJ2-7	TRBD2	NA	CASRTSGGTYEQYF	TGTGCCAGTCGGACTAGCGGGGGCACCTACGAGCAGTACTTC
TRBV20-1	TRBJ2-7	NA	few	CSAGFAYEQYF	TGCAGTGCCGGGTTTGCCTACGAGCAGTACTTC
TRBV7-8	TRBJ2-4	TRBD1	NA	CASSSSDRGRRDIQYF	TGTGCCAGCAGCTCATCTGACAGGGGACGGAGGGACATTCAGTACTTC
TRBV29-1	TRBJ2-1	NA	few	CSVEWSGSGEQFF	TGCAGCGTTGAATGGTCTGGGTCGGGTGAGCAGTTCTTC
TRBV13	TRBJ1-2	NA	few	CASFDGTF	TGTGCCAGTTTTGACGGAACGTTC
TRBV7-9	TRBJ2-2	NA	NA	CASSLVGLTGELFF	TGTGCCAGCAGCTTAGTGGGACTGACCGGGGAGCTGTTTTTT
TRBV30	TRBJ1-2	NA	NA	CAWSDKTVGIYGYTF	TGTGCCTGGAGTGATAAGACAGTGGGGATATATGGCTACACCTTC
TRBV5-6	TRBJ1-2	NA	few	CASSWPERSGHTF	TGTGCCAGCAGCTGGCCGGAGAGATCCGGGCACACCTTC
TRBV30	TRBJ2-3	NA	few	CAWELGAAAQYF	TGTGCCTGGGAGCTGGGGGCGGCAGCGCAGTATTTT
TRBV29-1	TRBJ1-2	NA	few	CSVDRVGGYTF	TGCAGCGTTGACAGGGTAGGAGGCTACACCTTC
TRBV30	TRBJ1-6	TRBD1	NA	CAFNGQGAFNSPLHF	TGTGCCTTTAACGGGCAGGGGGCTTTTAATTCACCCCTCCACTTT